A selection of T cell receptor beta chains follows, all from one sample in a study of CD8+ T cells in alopecia areata. Assay used: immunoSEQ multiplex PCR; TCRdb lists only in-frame clones, some missing. This table holds 15,000 to 17,000 clones, more than 45% found once. The material sequenced was skin. The receptors come from a human donor with alopecia areata. Both conserved end residues are part of each CDR3. D genes are given only for firm matches. Clone size, where shown, is once, few, many, or a class for clones that have expanded.

cdr3_aa,cdr3_nt,clone_size,v_call,d_call,j_call,cdr3_length
CASSLVNNEKLFF,TGTGCCAGCAGTTTGGTCAATAATGAAAAACTGTTTTTT,.,TRBV28,.,TRBJ1-4,13
CASSSPVGAGELFF,TGTGCCAGCAGTTCCCCCGTGGGGGCCGGGGAGCTGTTTTTT,.,TRBV28,.,TRBJ2-2,14
CASSVGGPAYEQYF,TGTGCCAGCAGCGTAGGCGGGCCTGCCTACGAGCAGTACTTC,.,TRBV9,.,TRBJ2-7,14
CASSDNANTEAFF,TGTGCCAGCAGTGATAATGCTAACACTGAAGCTTTCTTT,.,TRBV2,.,TRBJ1-1,13
CASTGRGTGRYGYTF,TGTGCCAGCACCGGACGAGGGACAGGGAGATACGGCTACACCTTC,.,TRBV9,TRBD1,TRBJ1-2,15
CASSRDYTGELFF,TGTGCCAGCTCCCGGGACTACACCGGGGAGCTGTTTTTT,.,TRBV2,.,TRBJ2-2,13
CASSRTGETEAFF,TGCGCCAGCAGCCGGACAGGGGAGACTGAAGCTTTCTTT,once,TRBV5-1,TRBD1,TRBJ1-1,13
CASSLYGTVDEKLFF,TGTGCCAGCTCACTTTATGGGACAGTGGATGAAAAACTGTTTTTT,.,TRBV18,TRBD1,TRBJ1-4,15
CASKEGGTVDTQYF,TGTGCCAGTAAGGAAGGGGGCACGGTTGATACGCAGTATTTT,.,TRBV19,TRBD1,TRBJ2-3,14
CASGTSVYGYTF,TGTGCCAGTGGGACAAGCGTCTATGGCTACACCTTC,.,TRBV28,.,TRBJ1-2,12
CASSLRANSADTQYF,TGTGCCAGCAGTTTACGGGCGAACAGTGCAGATACGCAGTATTTT,.,TRBV27,.,TRBJ2-3,15
CASSPDSQNDAFF,TGCGCCAGCAGTCCAGACAGTCAAAACGACGCTTTCTTT,.,TRBV10-1,.,TRBJ1-1,13
CASDRDRGSYEQYF,TGTGCCAGCGACCGGGACAGGGGCTCCTACGAGCAGTACTTC,few,TRBV6-1,TRBD1,TRBJ2-7,14
CASSLAASYEQYF,TGTGCCAGCAGCTTAGCAGCTTCCTACGAGCAGTACTTC,.,TRBV7-9,.,TRBJ2-7,13
CASSLRCGDARVGEQFF,TGTGCCAGCAGCTTGCGATGTGGGGACGCTCGGGTCGGTGAGCAGTTCTTC,.,TRBV5-6,.,TRBJ2-1,17
CASSLCWCEDSEYQPQHF,TGTGCCAGCAGTTTATGCTGGTGTGAAGACTCGGAATATCAGCCCCAGCATTTT,.,TRBV28,.,TRBJ1-5,18
CSGAPGGGGETQYF,TGCAGCGGCGCGCCGGGAGGGGGGGGAGAGACCCAGTACTTC,.,TRBV29-1,TRBD2,TRBJ2-5,14
CASRDRGANGAEQYF,TGTGCCAGCAGGGACAGGGGGGCGAATGGCGCCGAGCAGTACTTC,few,TRBV2,TRBD1,TRBJ2-7,15
CASSRDVKYNEQFF,TGTGCCAGCAGCCGAGACGTTAAATACAATGAGCAGTTCTTC,medium-sized,TRBV7-2,.,TRBJ2-1,14
CASSYSLRELFF,TGTGCCAGCAGTTACTCCCTCCGGGAGCTGTTTTTT,.,TRBV6-5,.,TRBJ2-2,12
CSVADRGNQPQHF,TGCAGCGTGGCGGACAGGGGGAATCAGCCCCAGCATTTT,.,TRBV29-1,TRBD1,TRBJ1-5,13
CASRAGAGRETQYF,TGTGCCAGCAGGGCGGGAGCAGGTCGAGAGACCCAGTACTTC,.,TRBV5-6,TRBD2,TRBJ2-5,14
CASSDGGLKTQYF,TGTGCCAGCAGTGACGGGGGGCTAAAGACCCAGTACTTC,.,TRBV25-1,.,TRBJ2-5,13
CAGSFTLAGLSYEQYF,TGTGCCGGCAGTTTTACGCTAGCGGGACTCTCCTACGAGCAGTACTTC,.,TRBV28,TRBD2,TRBJ2-7,16
CASSLDDKETQYF,TGTGCCAGCAGCTTAGACGATAAAGAGACCCAGTACTTC,few,TRBV7-2,.,TRBJ2-5,13
CASSRPSGTRRLDGELFF,TGTGCCAGCAGTCGACCTTCCGGGACTAGAAGGTTAGACGGGGAGCTGTTTTTT,.,TRBV28,TRBD2,TRBJ2-2,18
CAISLNLRDRVYTEAFF,TGTGCCATCAGTCTCAACCTCCGGGACAGGGTATACACTGAAGCTTTCTTT,once,TRBV10-3,TRBD1,TRBJ1-1,17
CASSLNPGERTDTQYF,TGTGCCAGCAGCCTAAATCCAGGGGAACGCACAGATACGCAGTATTTT,few,TRBV7-8,.,TRBJ2-3,16
CASSGRPRPYEQYF,TGTGCCAGCAGTGGAAGGCCTCGTCCCTACGAGCAGTACTTC,few,TRBV25-1,.,TRBJ2-7,14
CASSFDSRNEQFF,TGTGCCAGCAGTTTTGATAGCAGAAATGAGCAGTTCTTC,.,TRBV27,.,TRBJ2-1,13